A single T cell receptor beta chain is shown here with its context. The junction had 8 bases not matched to a gene; V was cut back by 5 bases and J by 6 bases. Germline CDR1 reads LNHDA; CDR2 reads SQIVND (reference sequence). The CDR3 covers 15 residues. The protocol was immunoSEQ multiplex PCR, while the TCRdb copy is restricted to in-frame clones and leaves out a portion. The sample holds around 300,000 clones, around 90% seen once. The data were taken from a study of Ad26.COV2.S vaccination and SARS-CoV-2 variants. The treatment here: around 19 received Ad26.COV2.S at low or high dose, single or two shots; several received placebo; per-sample allocation not given. Material that was analyzed had been drawn on day 63 after the first vaccine or placebo injection.

This chain joins TRBV19 and TRBJ1-5; 9 bases fit TRBD1. The specimen was peripheral blood, collected in a trial of Ad26.COV2.S vaccine versus placebo. This receptor was taken from a person aged 18-65 years who received the Ad26.COV2.S COVID-19 vaccine or a placebo. CDR3 amino acids: CASSPGTGNGQPQHF. In DNA, the CDR3 is TGTGCCAGTAGTCCGGGGACAGGGAATGGTCAGCCCCAGCATTTT.